This T cell receptor beta chain was sequenced in a study of cytomegalovirus exposure and HLA in healthy donors. Germline lookup yields CDR1 MNHNY and CDR2 SVGAGI (reference sequence). Trimming shortened V by 2 bases and J by 6 bases, and 5 bases separated the two germline ends. The CDR3 covers 11 residues. Researchers ran the PCR with 60 Vbeta and 13 Jbeta primers. Generated by immunoSEQ multiplex PCR, the TCRdb table keeps only in-frame clones and is missing some. This table holds approximately 160,000 clones, approximately 67% found once. This chain uses TRBV6-6 with TRBJ2-7; no clear D gene. This TCR came from a woman aged 18-29 years in good health and CMV-seropositive. The sequenced sample was PBMCs. CDR3 sequence: CASSYLSEQYF. Here the CDR3 DNA reads TGTGCCAGCAGTTACCTTTCCGAGCAGTACTTC.